These 29 T cell receptor beta chains were all obtained from the same sample, sequenced in a study of CXCR3-negative and CXCR3-positive naive CD8 T cells. With UMI labels, 5' RACE was used to prepare the TRB cDNA libraries. TCRdb reprocessed the 5' RACE reads and keeps a single row for each CDR3 protein, giving no DNA. This repertoire includes under 75,000 distinct CDR3 sequences. General study points: Hydrophobicity was higher for TRB CDR3s found in CXCR3-positive naive cells than in CXCR3-negative naive cells.

Their antigen targets remain unknown. Sequencing used naive CXCR3+ CD8+ T cells from blood. Subset meaning: CD45RO-CCR7+CD27+CD95- naive CD8+ T cells expressing CXCR3 (TNR3+). The receptors stem from a human donor in good health. Some clones in this sample may be carry-over from other donors' samples.

The chain employs TRBV4-1 and TRBJ1-2; TCRdb indicates TRBD1, and absent DNA this call remains unverified. This CDR3 has 13 amino acids. The germline gives CDR1 MGHRA, CDR2 YSYEKL. Here the CDR3 reads CASSQRTGDGYTF.

V and J are TRBV27 and TRBJ2-7; TCRdb proposes TRBD2, but this gene call is untestable without DNA. The CDR3 extends over 16 amino acids. Germline V gene lookup returns CDR1 MNHEY and CDR2 SMNVEV (reference sequence). The CDR3 region is CASSLPPVGGIYEQYF.

The chain employs TRBV7-9 and TRBJ2-7; with no DNA, the TCRdb D assignment of TRBD1 cannot be verified. Germline loops: CDR1 SEHNR, CDR2 FQNEAQ (reference sequence). The CDR3 extends over 15 amino acids. The CDR3 sequence is CASSWPGDGLYEHYF.

This sequence joins TRBV7-2 and TRBJ2-7; as DNA is missing, the TRBD1 call by TCRdb cannot be tested. Germline V lookup: CDR1 SGHTA, CDR2 FQGNSA. This CDR3 contains 14 residues. The CDR3 loop is CASSAHDRNYEQYF.

V and J are TRBV7-6 and TRBJ2-3. Germline V lookup: CDR1 SGHVS, CDR2 FNYEAQ. The CDR3 is made up of 13 amino acids. CDR3 amino acids: CASSLVGTDTQYF.

The chain joins TRBV29-1 to TRBJ2-7. The V gene's germline CDR1 is SQVTM and CDR2 ANQGSEA. The CDR3 covers 11 residues. Here the CDR3 reads CSVTDNYEQYF.

The gene calls are TRBV4-2 and TRBJ1-2; TCRdb selects TRBD1, and the lack of DNA leaves this call unchecked. The CDR3 is 14 amino acids. From germline, CDR1 is LGHNA and CDR2 YNFKEQ. Here the CDR3 reads CASSRPDSTLGYTF.

The J gene is TRBJ2-7, the V gene TRBV12-3 or TRBV12-4. This CDR3 region has 14 residues. CDR3 in amino acids: CASSFNREAYEQYF.

The V call is TRBV9, the J call TRBJ2-7. CDR1 and CDR2 from the germline V gene are SGDLS and YYNGEE. The CDR3 is made up of 14 amino acids. CDR3 in amino acids: CASSVDGLTYEQYF.

The chain uses TRBV27 and TRBJ2-3; TCRdb names TRBD1, which stays unverified in the absence of DNA. The CDR3 consists of 13 residues. The V gene's germline CDR1 is MNHEY and CDR2 SMNVEV (reference sequence). CDR3 region: CASSPKGDTPAYF.

The J gene is TRBJ2-5, the V gene TRBV7-9; TCRdb selects TRBD1, and the lack of DNA leaves this call unchecked. The CDR3 length is 15 residues. Germline V lookup: CDR1 SEHNR, CDR2 FQNEAQ (reference sequence). CDR3 residues: CATPGDRGHQETQYF.

This chain joins TRBV7-9 and TRBJ2-7; the D call from TCRdb, TRBD1, cannot be confirmed without DNA. Germline assignment: CDR1 SEHNR and CDR2 FQNEAQ (reference sequence). The CDR3 is made up of 14 amino acids. The CDR3 spells CASTGGQSSYEQYF.

This chain joins TRBV6-6 and TRBJ2-7; there is no DNA to check the TCRdb D call of TRBD1. Germline loops: CDR1 MNHNY, CDR2 SVGAGI (reference sequence). The length of the CDR3 is 16 residues. CDR3: CASSNFGTDVTYEQYF.

The chain joins TRBV7-9 to TRBJ2-1; TCRdb proposes TRBD1, but this gene call is untestable without DNA. The CDR3 extends over 16 amino acids. CDR1 and CDR2 from the germline V gene are SEHNR and FQNEAQ (reference sequence). The CDR3 here is CASSRNPGAGHNEQFF.

The V gene is TRBV9, the J gene TRBJ2-1. The CDR3 has 13 amino acids. Germline CDR1 reads SGDLS; CDR2 reads YYNGEE. Here the CDR3 reads CASSVLRADEQFF.

The chain is built from TRBV4-3 and TRBJ2-2; TCRdb's assignment of TRBD2 cannot be checked, as there is no DNA. CDR3 length equals 15 residues. The V gene's germline CDR1 is LGHNA and CDR2 YSLEER. The CDR3 is CASSQTRGGTGELFF.

The chain carries TRBV29-1 and TRBJ2-1. The CDR3 is made up of 13 amino acids. Germline CDR1 SQVTM, CDR2 ANQGSEA. The CDR3 protein is CSVDNSAFNEQFF.

The chain is built from TRBV5-5 and TRBJ2-1; there is no DNA to check the TCRdb D call of TRBD1. CDR1 is SGHKS and CDR2 is YYEKEE in the germline V gene (reference sequence). The CDR3 is 15 residues long. The CDR3 loop reads CASSLGRGGLDEQFF.

The J gene is TRBJ2-5, the V gene TRBV21-1. TRBV21-1 is annotated as a pseudogene. The CDR3 covers 14 residues. CDR3: CASSERAIQETQYF.

CDR3 residues: CSVEDGRSYEQYF. The chain joins TRBV29-1 to TRBJ2-7. The length of the CDR3 is 13 residues. The germline gives CDR1 SQVTM, CDR2 ANQGSEA.

V is TRBV9 and J is TRBJ2-7; TCRdb gives TRBD2 as the D gene, but with no DNA this cannot be confirmed. The CDR3 is made up of 13 amino acids. Germline CDR1 reads SGDLS; CDR2 reads YYNGEE. The CDR3 loop is CASSPRGSAEQYF.

V is TRBV5-1 and J is TRBJ2-1; TCRdb's D call, TRBD2, is unchecked because there is no DNA. The CDR3 extends over 15 amino acids. Germline-derived CDR1 and CDR2 are SGHRS and YFSETQ. The CDR3 spells CASSPSGGGVDEQSF.

The chain links TRBV7-3 to TRBJ2-2; lacking DNA, the TRBD2 call made by TCRdb goes unchecked. Germline-derived CDR1 and CDR2 are SGHTA and FQGTGA. This CDR3 contains 18 residues. CDR3 residues: CASSPATTGLLNTGELFF.

This sequence joins TRBV4-3 and TRBJ2-2; TCRdb's assignment of TRBD1 cannot be checked, as there is no DNA. There are 13 residues in the CDR3. The germline CDR1 and CDR2 sequences are LGHNA and YSLEER. This CDR3 reads CASSHRGTGELFF.

V is TRBV7-9 and J is TRBJ2-1; the D call of TRBD1 rests on TCRdb alone, since no DNA is present to check it. The CDR3 is 13 amino acids. The V gene's germline CDR1 is SEHNR and CDR2 FQNEAQ (reference sequence). CDR3 in amino acids: CASSLPGNLEQFF. The variable domain in full, completed from reference TRBV7-9 and TRBJ2-1, reads DTGVSQNPRHKITKRGQNVTFRCDPISEHNRLYWYRQTLGQGPEFLTYFQNEAQLEKSRLLSDRFSAERPKGSFSTLEIQRTEQGDSAMYLCASSLPGNLEQFFGPGTRLTVL.

V and J are TRBV19 and TRBJ2-3. Per germline, CDR1 LNHDA and CDR2 SQIVND (reference sequence). The CDR3 is made up of 14 amino acids. The CDR3: CASSIDGNTDTQYF.

This chain links TRBV11-2 with TRBJ2-1; TCRdb designates TRBD1, a call that cannot be tested without DNA. This CDR3 is built from 15 residues. The germline V gene has CDR1 SGHAT and CDR2 FQNNGV. Here the CDR3 reads CASSLGTEPYNEQFF. Drawing the rest from reference TRBV11-2 and TRBJ2-1, the complete variable domain is EAGVAQSPRYKIIEKRQSVAFWCNPISGHATLYWYQQILGQGPKLLIQFQNNGVVDDSQLPKDRFSAERLKGVDSTLKIQPAKLEDSAVYLCASSLGTEPYNEQFFGPGTRLTVL.

The gene calls are TRBV10-3 and TRBJ2-7; no DNA is available, so the TRBD1 call from TCRdb remains unchecked. Germline CDR1 ENHRY, CDR2 SYGVKD. The CDR3 totals 11 residues. CDR3 region: CAISPGAEQYF.

The CDR3 region is CASSLPDRKNAPGYGYTF. The chain uses TRBV5-1 and TRBJ1-2; TCRdb lists TRBD1, though no DNA is available to test this call. The CDR3 length is 18 residues. In germline, CDR1 is SGHRS, CDR2 YFSETQ.